The rows below give T cell receptor beta chains drawn from one sample of a study of cytomegalovirus exposure and HLA in healthy donors. Sequenced by immunoSEQ multiplex PCR; TCRdb stores in-frame clones only, minus some. The table has about 170,000 clones, approximately 86% seen once. What was sequenced was PBMCs. The receptor source for this set is a male donor in good health and CMV-seronegative. Each CDR3 is given with its conserved first and last residue. A D gene is named only where the DNA matches it firmly. A clone size is listed for some rows: how often the clone was seen (once, few, many), or a class if it is expanded.

j_call	v_call	clone_size	d_call	cdr3_nt	cdr3_aa
TRBJ1-1	TRBV25-1	few	TRBD1	TGTGCCAGCAGGTCGGGACAGGAAAACACTGAAGCTTTCTTT	CASRSGQENTEAFF
TRBJ2-5	TRBV5-1	NA	NA	TGCGCCAGCAGCCGCGACACTAGGAAGGAGACCCAGTACTTC	CASSRDTRKETQYF
TRBJ1-4	TRBV2	NA	TRBD1	TGTGCCAGCAGTGAAGGTGGCACAGGGGGTCTAAAACTGTTTTTT	CASSEGGTGGLKLFF
TRBJ2-7	TRBV28	NA	TRBD1	TGTGCCAGCACCCCGACAGGGGTGACCCTCTACTACGAGCAGTACTTC	CASTPTGVTLYYEQYF
TRBJ1-2	TRBV11-2	once	NA	TGTGCCAGCAGCTTAGGGGCACTTAACTATGGCTACACCTTC	CASSLGALNYGYTF
TRBJ2-7	TRBV5-5	NA	NA	TGTGCCAGCAGCTTGGAAGGGGCCACCCTCTACGAGCAGTACTTC	CASSLEGATLYEQYF
TRBJ1-2	TRBV6-5	NA	TRBD1	TGTGCCAGCAACCGCGGGACAGGGCATCTAGGCTACACCTTC	CASNRGTGHLGYTF
TRBJ1-2	TRBV9	NA	TRBD1	TGTGCCAGCCACCATACAGGGGGCGATGGCTACACCTTC	CASHHTGGDGYTF
TRBJ1-3	TRBV19	NA	TRBD1	TGTGCCAGTAGTGGGGACAGAACTGGAAACACCATATATTTT	CASSGDRTGNTIYF
TRBJ1-1	TRBV18	NA	NA	TGTGCCAGCTCACCCCGTGGGGCCGCGAACACTTGGGCTTTCTTT	CASSPRGAANTWAFF
TRBJ2-2	TRBV27	NA	NA	TGTGCCAGCAGTTTATTTTCACCCAGGGAGAACACCGGGGAGCTGTTTTTT	CASSLFSPRENTGELFF
TRBJ2-6	TRBV7-9	once	NA	TGTGCCAGCAGCCAGGATCCAGCGGGCGAGTGGGCCAACGTCCTGACTTTC	CASSQDPAGEWANVLTF
TRBJ2-1	TRBV19	NA	NA	TGTGCCAGTAGTACCACTGGGGGCCTCTGGCAGTTCTTC	CASSTTGGLWQFF
TRBJ1-2	TRBV4-2	NA	TRBD1	TGTGCCAGCAGCCAAGGGGAAGGGACAGCTGGCTATGGCTACACCTTC	CASSQGEGTAGYGYTF
TRBJ1-3	TRBV29-1	NA	TRBD1	TGCAGCGCAAGACCCGGGACAGATGGAAACACCATATATTTT	CSARPGTDGNTIYF
TRBJ1-6	TRBV4-3	NA	TRBD1	TGCGCCAGCAGCCAAGGAGGGACAGCAAATTCACCCCTCCACTTT	CASSQGGTANSPLHF
TRBJ2-3	TRBV5-1	NA	TRBD1	TGCGCCAGCAGCTGGAAAACAGGGGCTCAGGGGACAGATACGCAGTATTTT	CASSWKTGAQGTDTQYF
TRBJ1-5	TRBV5-5	NA	NA	TGTGCCAGCAGCTTGGGCCGGAGCAATCAGCCCCAGCATTTT	CASSLGRSNQPQHF
TRBJ1-5	TRBV6-1	NA	NA	TGTGCCAGCAGTGAACGGGGGAATGGGCCCCAGCATTTT	CASSERGNGPQHF
TRBJ1-1	TRBV12-5	NA	NA	TGTGCTAGCCCCTATGCGGACTACACTGAAGCTTTCTTT	CASPYADYTEAFF
TRBJ2-3	TRBV19	NA	TRBD1	TGTGCCAGTAGCGACAGGGGAAGCACAGATACGCAGTATTTT	CASSDRGSTDTQYF
TRBJ2-2	TRBV2	NA	NA	TGTGCCAGCAGTGTTTCGGGAGCAACCAACACCGGGGAGCTGTTTTTT	CASSVSGATNTGELFF
TRBJ1-2	TRBV5-5	NA	NA	TGTGCCAGCAGCTTGGTCCAGGGAAAAGATGGCTACACCTTC	CASSLVQGKDGYTF
TRBJ2-7	TRBV19	NA	TRBD2	TGTGCCAGTAGTATCCGGATAGCGGGCGATATCGAACAGTACTTC	CASSIRIAGDIEQYF
TRBJ2-6	TRBV27	NA	NA	TGTGCCAGCAGTCTAAGGAGCTCTGGGGCCAACGTCCTGACTTTC	CASSLRSSGANVLTF
TRBJ2-3	TRBV6-4	NA	TRBD2	TGTGCCAGCAGACTACTAGCGACCACAGATACGCAGTATTTT	CASRLLATTDTQYF
TRBJ2-7	TRBV6-4	few	NA	TGTGCCAGCAGTGACGCGGGCGGCTCTATCACCTACGAGCAGTACTTC	CASSDAGGSITYEQYF
TRBJ2-6	TRBV5-1	NA	NA	TGCGCCAGCAGCTCTAGACCCGGCTCTGGGGCCAACGTCCTGACTTTC	CASSSRPGSGANVLTF
TRBJ2-5	TRBV6-1	NA	NA	TGTGCCAGCATCAGGACACGGGCGGAGACCCAGTACTTC	CASIRTRAETQYF
TRBJ1-1	TRBV10-3	few	TRBD1	TGTGCCATCAGTGAAGGACAGGGGGCTGGTAACACTGAAGCTTTCTTT	CAISEGQGAGNTEAFF
TRBJ1-6	TRBV2	NA	TRBD1	TGTGCCAGCAGACCGGGACAGGGACAATCACCCCTCCACTTT	CASRPGQGQSPLHF
TRBJ2-3	TRBV14	NA	TRBD1	TGTGCCAGCAGCCAAGATTTCAGGGGGCAGGATACGCAGTATTTT	CASSQDFRGQDTQYF
TRBJ2-3	TRBV6-5	NA	NA	TGTGCCAGCAGTTCCCCGGCGGCGGCCAGCACAGATACGCAGTATTTT	CASSSPAAASTDTQYF
TRBJ2-2	TRBV7-9	NA	TRBD1	TGTGCCAGCATCCGCACAGGGGTAAAGACCGGGGAGCTGTTTTTT	CASIRTGVKTGELFF
TRBJ1-2	TRBV30	once	NA	TGTGCCTGGAGCGGGGACCGGGACATCCCCTATGGCTACACCTTC	CAWSGDRDIPYGYTF
TRBJ1-4	TRBV28	NA	NA	TGTGCCAGCACCGCAGGGGATAGAAATGAAAAACTGTTTTTT	CASTAGDRNEKLFF
TRBJ1-1	TRBV6-5	NA	TRBD1	TGTGCCAGCAAATTCTCCGGGACAGCGAACACTGAAGCTTTCTTT	CASKFSGTANTEAFF
TRBJ1-5	TRBV11-2	NA	NA	TGTGCCAGCAGCTTCGGTTCTCTTCAGCCCCAGCATTTT	CASSFGSLQPQHF
TRBJ1-5	TRBV7-2	once	NA	TGTGCCAGCAGCCCAGACTCAGATCAGCCCCAGCATTTT	CASSPDSDQPQHF
TRBJ1-5	TRBV21-1	few	NA	TGTGCCAGCAGGAGAGTAATGGATCAGCCCCAGCATTTT	CASRRVMDQPQHF
TRBJ1-1	TRBV13	NA	NA	TGTGCCAGCCGTCAGGGGCCCCCTCTGAACACTGAAGCTTTCTTT	CASRQGPPLNTEAFF
TRBJ2-1	TRBV7-6	NA	TRBD1	TGTGCCAGTACAGGGGGCAGTTACAATGAGCAGTTCTTC	CASTGGSYNEQFF
TRBJ2-5	TRBV28	NA	NA	TGTGCCAGCAGTTTACCCGAAGAGACCCAGTACTTC	CASSLPEETQYF
TRBJ2-3	TRBV5-3	once	TRBD1	TGTGCCAGAAGCGAGCAGGGGGCTAGCACAGATACGCAGTATTTT	CARSEQGASTDTQYF
TRBJ2-3	TRBV7-9	NA	TRBD2	TGTGCCAGCAGCTGGGCTAGCGGGGGGGAGAATACGCAGTATTTT	CASSWASGGENTQYF
TRBJ2-1	TRBV2	NA	TRBD2	TGTGCCAGCAGTGAAGGCCGGGGGACTAGCGGGTGGAGCTCCTACAATGAGCAGTTCTTC	CASSEGRGTSGWSSYNEQFF
TRBJ2-5	TRBV2	once	TRBD2	TGTGCCAGCAGTAATAGCGGGGGGGCCGAAGAGCAGTACTTC	CASSNSGGAEEQYF
TRBJ2-6	TRBV27	NA	NA	TGTGCCAGCAGCCTGATAACAGGCCCCTCTGGGGCCAACGTCCTGACTTTC	CASSLITGPSGANVLTF
TRBJ1-2	TRBV28	few	TRBD1	TGTGCCAGCACACTAGGACAGGCGCAGTATGGCTACACCTTC	CASTLGQAQYGYTF
TRBJ2-7	TRBV6-5	NA	NA	TGTGCCAGCAGTTACTCGTGGCAGGGGCTCTACGAGCAGTACTTC	CASSYSWQGLYEQYF
TRBJ2-5	TRBV7-9	NA	TRBD1	TGTGCCAGCAGCCTAACAGGGGATTTGGAACAAGAGACCCAGTACTTC	CASSLTGDLEQETQYF
TRBJ2-2	TRBV28	NA	NA	TGTGCCAGCAGCCCTTCCCCGGGGAACACCGGGGAGCTGTTTTTT	CASSPSPGNTGELFF
TRBJ2-5	TRBV15	NA	TRBD1	TGTGCCACCAGCAGAGCAAAACCGGAAGGGACAGGGGGCCGGGAGACCCAGTACTTC	CATSRAKPEGTGGRETQYF
TRBJ1-6	TRBV9	NA	TRBD1	TGTGCCAGCAGCGAAGGGACAGGCGAGAGCTCCTATAATTCACCCCTCCACTTT	CASSEGTGESSYNSPLHF
TRBJ2-7	TRBV11-2	NA	TRBD2	TGTGCCAGCAGCTTAGTGGAGCGGGGAAGAGGAGAGCAGTACTTC	CASSLVERGRGEQYF